This T cell receptor beta chain was sequenced in a study of blood T cell repertoires in COVID-19. At the level of the study: The samples span acute and convalescent COVID-19 from the United States, Italy and Spain. In each case, the material was cDNA or gDNA derived from T cells, B-cell-depleted T cells, or PBMCs.

Original processing methods: It was from reference gene primer amplification that nucleated cell counts were estimated. Method: immunoSEQ multiplex PCR; TCRdb's copy keeps in-frame clones and lacks some. V and J calls and clone size come straight from that table; D and trimming were deduced from the DNA. Of around 250,000 clones listed, 75% to 90% were seen once; the top ten hold 4.1%. V gave up 6 bases and J gave up 6 bases; unmatched junction bases: 7. The CDR3 consists of 13 residues. Germline V lookup: CDR1 MNHEY, CDR2 SVGEGT. Symptom resolution, clearance, or two negative PCRs marked the recovered donors of Cohort 3.

Sequencing used PBMCs or T cells enriched from blood (not recorded which). The receptor comes from a young woman who had recovered from COVID-19. V and J are TRBV6-2 or TRBV6-3 and TRBJ1-1, with 7 bases lining up with TRBD1. The DNA for the CDR3 is TGTGCCAGCAGCCAGGGGGTTAGCGCTGAAGCTTTCTTT. It encodes CASSQGVSAEAFF.